This entry lists 15 T cell receptor beta chains sequenced from one sample in a study of identical twins. MiXCR, run by TCRdb on the 5' RACE reads, gives a single entry per CDR3 protein. This table holds approximately 600,000 distinct CDR3 sequences, 7.5% to 10% found once. The sample was also linked to a second study, of yellow fever vaccine responses in identical twins.

The sample was PBMCs. These receptors were taken from a woman aged 18-30 years in good health.

The genes are TRBV29-1 and TRBJ2-3, with D hard to call. V dropped 2 bases and J dropped 4 bases, with 10 bases sitting between them. Germline V lookup: CDR1 SQVTM, CDR2 ANQGSEA. This CDR3 has 13 residues. The CDR3: CSVELGAPDTQYF. CDR3 coding DNA: TGCAGCGTTGAATTGGGTGCCCCAGATACGCAGTATTTT.

This clonotype was recorded many times. The V gene is TRBV6-4, the J gene TRBJ2-2; D may correspond to TRBD1 or TRBD2 (5 bases each). The V gene's germline CDR1 is MRHNA and CDR2 SNTAGT. The germline V and J ends were trimmed by 0 bases and 5 bases, with 10 bases remaining between them. This CDR3 has 15 amino acids. The CDR3 sequence is CASSDSIEGTGELFF. The CDR3 DNA is TGTGCCAGCAGTGACTCGATAGAGGGGACCGGGGAGCTGTTTTTT.

The chain has TRBV20-1 and TRBJ2-7; 10 positions agree with TRBD1. The germline V gene encodes CDR1 DFQATT and CDR2 SNEGSKA (reference sequence). Germline trimming cut 2 bases from V and 2 bases from J; bases unmatched to any gene: 6. The CDR3 is 15 residues long. The CDR3 spells CSARHRDRGPYEQYF. CDR3 nucleotide sequence: TGCAGTGCTAGACATCGGGACAGGGGCCCCTACGAGCAGTACTTC.

The chain joins TRBV21-1 to TRBJ2-6; whether TRBD1, the table's D call, matches the DNA was not checked. TRBV21-1 is a pseudogene segment. The CDR3 loop spans 19 amino acids. The CDR3, as DNA: TGTGCCAGCAGCAAAATCCCCGGGACACCCGGCTCTGGGGCCAACGTCCTGACTTTC. Residues: CASSKIPGTPGSGANVLTF.

This chain uses TRBV28 with TRBJ2-5, with D unclear. In germline, CDR1 is MDHEN, CDR2 SYDVKM. CDR3 length equals 15 residues. Trimming shortened V by 7 bases and J by 0 bases, and 15 bases separated the two germline ends. CDR3 residues: CASISHSRNQETQYF. The CDR3 DNA reads as TGTGCCAGCATATCACATTCGAGGAACCAAGAGACCCAGTACTTC.

V and J are TRBV20-1 and TRBJ2-7; 11 bases map to TRBD1. With V trimmed by 3 bases and J by 6 bases, 4 bases remained unmatched. The CDR3 is 13 amino acids. Germline-derived CDR1 and CDR2 are DFQATT and SNEGSKA (reference sequence). CDR3 loop: CSASGTGGFEQYF. For the CDR3, the DNA is TGCAGTGCTAGTGGGACAGGGGGTTTCGAGCAGTACTTC.

The sample holds a few counts of this clonotype. The chain recombines TRBV6-2 or TRBV6-3 with TRBJ2-7, with unresolved D. Germline loops: CDR1 MNHEY, CDR2 SVGEGT. The V end was cut by 4 bases, the J end by 1 base, with 11 bases between. CDR3 size: 14 residues. The CDR3 loop reads CASSFVVGSYEQYF. CDR3 nucleotides: TGTGCCAGCAGTTTCGTAGTAGGGTCCTACGAGCAGTACTTC.

This clonotype was recorded a few times. The chain uses TRBV18 and TRBJ2-2; D is unclear. Trimming took off 3 bases at V and 6 bases at J, with 5 bases between the two ends. The CDR3 has 12 residues. CDR1 is KGHSH and CDR2 is LQKENI in the germline V gene. CDR3 amino acids: CASSPSAGELFF. DNA for the CDR3: TGTGCCAGCTCACCGTCAGCCGGGGAGCTGTTTTTT.

This clonotype was observed at least ten times. The genes are TRBV6-1 and TRBJ1-1; 9 bases align to TRBD1. CDR1 is MNHNS, CDR2 SASEGT, per germline. J was trimmed by 11 bases and V by 1 base; bases with no gene match: 11. CDR3 length: 15 residues. CDR3 sequence: CASSEDGTGYLEAFF. CDR3 sequence (DNA): TGTGCCAGCAGTGAAGATGGGACAGGGTATCTAGAGGCTTTCTTT.

V and J are TRBV7-2 and TRBJ2-1, with 7 nucleotides matching TRBD2. The CDR3 contains 14 residues. With 1 base clipped from V and 13 bases from J, the junction kept 10 bases outside the gene matches. Per germline, CDR1 SGHTA and CDR2 FQGNSA. The CDR3 region has the DNA TGTGCCAGCAGCTTAGTGGTAGCGGGCTCTTCCCAGTTCTTC. Amino acids: CASSLVVAGSSQFF.

The chain joins TRBV12-3 or TRBV12-4 to TRBJ2-1; the D gene is possibly TRBD1 (7 bases). The length of the CDR3 is 19 residues. With 11 bases removed from V and 6 bases from J, the gap between germline ends came to 35 bases. The CDR3 nucleotides read TGTGCCTGCTGTTTAGGGCAGGGGGGCTTTAATCGCCTCGGCAATGAGCAGTTCTTC. Translation gives CACCLGQGGFNRLGNEQFF.

This clonotype appeared a few times. The CDR3 protein is CASSPPLGGIAYEQYF. The CDR3 nucleotides are TGTGCCAGCAGCCCCCCGTTGGGGGGAATTGCCTACGAGCAGTACTTC. The chain combines TRBV7-2 with TRBJ2-7, with D possibly TRBD2 on 6 matching bases. Trimming removed 5 bases at V and 2 bases at J, with 19 bases between. CDR1 and CDR2 from the germline V gene are SGHTA and FQGNSA. This CDR3 contains 16 residues.

This clonotype was picked up many times. The V and J genes are TRBV5-1 and TRBJ2-1; no firm D call. V was trimmed by 4 bases and J by 8 bases, leaving 16 bases between them. Germline values: CDR1 SGHRS, CDR2 YFSETQ. The CDR3 consists of 14 residues. In nucleotides, the CDR3 is TGCGCCAGCAGCCTGGGCGATGTAAGGGATGAGCAGTTCTTC. It encodes CASSLGDVRDEQFF.

J is TRBJ2-5 and V is TRBV2, with 9 bases lining up with TRBD1. V lost 8 bases to trimming and J lost 1 base; unmatched junction nucleotides: 2. The germline CDR1 and CDR2 sequences are SNHLY and FYNNEI. CDR3 length equals 13 residues. The CDR3 sequence is CASLTGGQETQYF. DNA for the CDR3: TGTGCCAGCTTGACAGGGGGCCAAGAGACCCAGTACTTC. Variable domain in full (rest from reference TRBV2 and TRBJ2-5): EPEVTQTPSHQVTQMGQEVILRCVPISNHLYFYWYRQILGQKVEFLVSFYNNEISEKSEIFDDQFSVERPDGSNFTLKIRSTKLEDSAMYFCASLTGGQETQYFGPGTRLLVL.

The chain carries TRBV5-1 and TRBJ2-6; 9 bases align to TRBD1. In germline, CDR1 is SGHRS, CDR2 YFSETQ. This CDR3 is 18 amino acids long. With V trimmed by 1 base and J by 1 base, 6 bases remained unmatched. CDR3 region: CASSLTKQGASGANVLTF. The CDR3 coding sequence is TGCGCCAGCAGCTTGACGAAACAGGGGGCGTCTGGGGCCAACGTCCTGACTTTC.